This TCR beta chain was found in a study of blood T cell repertoires in COVID-19. Overall study: The samples span acute and convalescent COVID-19 from the United States, Italy and Spain. PBMCs, B-cell-depleted T cells, or T cells provided the cDNA or gDNA that made up the material.

The table came from immunoSEQ multiplex PCR; TCRdb's copy has only in-frame clones and leaves some out. The table has more than 140,000 clones, about 85% seen once. The CDR3 runs 13 residues. V lost 7 bases and J 5 bases, leaving 14 bases between the germline ends. Germline V gene sequence: CDR1 MNHEY, CDR2 SMNVEV (reference sequence). The origin of this receptor is a human donor in a cohort sampled during active COVID-19. The rearrangement links TRBV27 to TRBJ1-1; possible D gene TRBD1, 6 bases. Sequenced sample: peripheral blood. The CDR3 DNA sequence: TGTGCCAGCAAAATTCTAGGGGGAACTGAAGCTTTCTTT. Translating gives CASKILGGTEAFF.